The sequence of this T cell receptor (beta chain) was determined in a study of blood T cell repertoires in COVID-19. Clones were sequenced by immunoSEQ multiplex PCR, and TCRdb holds only the in-frame ones, with some missing. The repertoire includes around 400,000 clones, more than 70% of them detected once, and over 1% sits in the top ten. In germline, CDR1 is MDHEN, CDR2 SYDVKM. Trimming shortened V by 4 bases and J by 2 bases, and 6 bases separated the two germline ends. The CDR3 covers 13 residues. This chain uses TRBV28 with TRBJ1-3; TRBD1 is a possible D gene (5 bases). The TCR was taken from a man between 40 and 49 years old with acute or convalescent COVID-19. The sequenced sample consisted of peripheral blood. This CDR3 is CASSSGAGNTIYF. DNA of the CDR3: TGTGCCAGCAGTTCGGGGGCTGGAAACACCATATATTTT. Based on the CDR3 plus reference TRBV28 and TRBJ1-3, the full variable domain is DVKVTQSSRYLVKRTGEKVFLECVQDMDHENMFWYRQDPGLGLRLIYFSYDVKMKEKGDIPEGYSVSREKKERFSLILESASTNQTSMYLCASSSGAGNTIYFGEGSWLTVV.